The text below deals with one TCR beta chain. Its target is unknown. CDR3 size: 15 residues. CDR1 is LGHDT, CDR2 YNNKEL, per germline (reference sequence). Trimming cost V 0 bases and J 7 bases, with 12 bases left between them. The sample originates from a study of response to subunit inactivated influenza vaccine. Findings of the study overall: With each seasonal influenza vaccination, the authors suggested, few new T cells are recruited.

In TCRdb, the RT-PCR reads were re-called with MiXCR into one record per CDR3 protein. The table has about 780,000 distinct CDR3 sequences, approximately 18% seen once. The sequence derives from a man aged 50 or older who received an inactivated influenza vaccine. This chain connects TRBV3-1 to TRBJ1-4; D gene unclear. Sequences were derived from PBMCs from blood, sampled 4 to 6 days after vaccination. The DNA for the CDR3 is TGTGCCAGCAGCCAAGAATTCGTTGGAGGTGAAAAACTGTTTTTT. Protein product: CASSQEFVGGEKLFF.